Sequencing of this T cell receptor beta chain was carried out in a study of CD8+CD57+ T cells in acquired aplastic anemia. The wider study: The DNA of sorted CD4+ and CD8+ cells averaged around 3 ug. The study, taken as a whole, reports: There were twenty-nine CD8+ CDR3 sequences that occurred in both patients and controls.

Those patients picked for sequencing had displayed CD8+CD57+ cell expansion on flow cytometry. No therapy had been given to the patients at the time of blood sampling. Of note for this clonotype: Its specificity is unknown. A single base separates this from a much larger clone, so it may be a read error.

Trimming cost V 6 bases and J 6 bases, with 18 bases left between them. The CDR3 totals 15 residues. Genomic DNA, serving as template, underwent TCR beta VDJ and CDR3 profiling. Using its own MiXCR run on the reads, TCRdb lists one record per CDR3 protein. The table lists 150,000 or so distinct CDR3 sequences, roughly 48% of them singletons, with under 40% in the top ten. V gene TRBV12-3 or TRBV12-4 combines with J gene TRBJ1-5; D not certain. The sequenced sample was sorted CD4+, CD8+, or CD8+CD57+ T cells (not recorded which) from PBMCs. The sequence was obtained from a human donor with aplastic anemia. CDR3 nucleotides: TGTGCCAGCAGCAGCACGGGCGGAGGGTTTCAGCCCCAGCATTTT. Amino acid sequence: CASSSTGGGFQPQHF.